Included here is one T cell receptor (beta chain) sequence, with context. What it binds is unknown. The study ran its PCR with 60 Vbeta and 13 Jbeta primers. As originally analysed: About 11 million of tens of millions of unique TCR beta chains were shared, per a later count. This table comes from immunoSEQ multiplex PCR, and its TCRdb copy is limited to in-frame clones, with some not included. V, J and clone size derive from that table, while D and trimming were established from the DNA sequence. Of tens of thousands of clones listed, roughly 76% are singletons. The record originates from a study of cytomegalovirus exposure and HLA in healthy donors. Findings and limits, study-wide: DRB1 had the most TCR associations and HLA-C the fewest, a later analysis found, with rates varying by HLA locus. Near-uniform donor sequencing depth was presumed by presence/absence analyses. TCR beta sequences reportedly predicted the HLA-A and HLA-B alleles of most subjects accurately.

CDR1 and CDR2 (germline): LNHDA, SQIVND (reference sequence). V dropped 8 bases and J dropped 9; count of bases not matched to a gene: 21. The CDR3 consists of 18 residues. What was sequenced was PBMCs. The clonotype originates from a woman aged 30 to 39 in good health and CMV-seropositive. This chain links TRBV19 with TRBJ2-7; 14 positions match TRBD2. CDR3 in amino acids: CASSQGGLAGDFGGGQYF. In DNA form, the CDR3 reads TGTGCCAGTTCCCAGGGGGGACTAGCGGGAGATTTTGGTGGAGGGCAGTACTTC. Using reference TRBV19 and TRBJ2-7 for the parts outside the CDR3, the full variable domain is DGGITQSPKYLFRKEGQNVTLSCEQNLNHDAMYWYRQDPGQGLRLIYYSQIVNDFQKGDIAEGYSVSREKKESFPLTVTSAQKNPTAFYLCASSQGGLAGDFGGGQYFGPGTRLTVT.